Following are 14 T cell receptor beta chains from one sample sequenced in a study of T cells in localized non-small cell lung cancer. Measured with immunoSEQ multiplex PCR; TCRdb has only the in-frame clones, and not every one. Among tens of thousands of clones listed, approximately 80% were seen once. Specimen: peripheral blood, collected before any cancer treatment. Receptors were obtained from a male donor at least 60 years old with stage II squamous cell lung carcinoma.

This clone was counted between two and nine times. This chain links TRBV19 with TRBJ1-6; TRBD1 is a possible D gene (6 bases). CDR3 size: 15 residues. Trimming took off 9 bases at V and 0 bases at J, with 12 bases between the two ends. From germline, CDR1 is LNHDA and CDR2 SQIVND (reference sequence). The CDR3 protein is CASRQATSYNSPLHF. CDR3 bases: TGTGCCAGCCGACAGGCGACCTCCTATAATTCACCCCTCCACTTT.

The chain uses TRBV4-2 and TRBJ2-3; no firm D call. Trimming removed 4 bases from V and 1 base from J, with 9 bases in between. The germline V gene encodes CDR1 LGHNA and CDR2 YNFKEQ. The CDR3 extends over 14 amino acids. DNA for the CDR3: TGTGCCAGCAGCCGTGAACGTCGCACAGATACGCAGTATTTT. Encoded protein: CASSRERRTDTQYF.

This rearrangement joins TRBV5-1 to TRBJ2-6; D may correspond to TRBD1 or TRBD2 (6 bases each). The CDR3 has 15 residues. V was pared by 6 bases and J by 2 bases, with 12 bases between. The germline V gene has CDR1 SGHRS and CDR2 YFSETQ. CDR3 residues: CASNEGGTGANVLTF. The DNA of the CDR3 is TGCGCCAGCAACGAGGGGGGTACTGGGGCCAACGTCCTGACTTTC.

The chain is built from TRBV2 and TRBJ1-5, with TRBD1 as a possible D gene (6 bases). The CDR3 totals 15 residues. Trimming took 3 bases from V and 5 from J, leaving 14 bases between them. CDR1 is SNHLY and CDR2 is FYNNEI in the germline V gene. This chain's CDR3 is CASSDETGGDQPQHF. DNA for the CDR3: TGTGCCAGCAGTGATGAGACAGGAGGTGATCAGCCCCAGCATTTT.

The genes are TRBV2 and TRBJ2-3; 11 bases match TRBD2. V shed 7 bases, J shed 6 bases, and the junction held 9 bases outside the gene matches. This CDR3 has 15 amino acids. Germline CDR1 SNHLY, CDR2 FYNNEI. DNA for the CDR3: TGTGCCAGCAAGATAGCGGGAGGGCCCTTCGATACGCAGTATTTT. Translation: CASKIAGGPFDTQYF. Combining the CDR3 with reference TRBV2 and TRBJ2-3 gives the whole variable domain EPEVTQTPSHQVTQMGQEVILRCVPISNHLYFYWYRQILGQKVEFLVSFYNNEISEKSEIFDDQFSVERPDGSNFTLKIRSTKLEDSAMYFCASKIAGGPFDTQYFGPGTRLTVL.

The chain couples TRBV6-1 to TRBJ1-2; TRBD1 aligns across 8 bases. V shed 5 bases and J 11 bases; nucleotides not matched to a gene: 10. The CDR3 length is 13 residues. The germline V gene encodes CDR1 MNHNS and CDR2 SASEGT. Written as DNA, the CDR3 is TGTGCCAGCAGTCCCGGACAGGGCCGACGGTACACCTTC. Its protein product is CASSPGQGRRYTF.

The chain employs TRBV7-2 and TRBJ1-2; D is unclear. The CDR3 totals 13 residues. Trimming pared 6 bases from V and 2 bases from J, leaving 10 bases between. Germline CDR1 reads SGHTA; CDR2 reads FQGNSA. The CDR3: CASSPDGNYGYTF. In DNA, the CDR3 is TGTGCCAGCAGTCCAGACGGGAACTATGGCTACACCTTC.

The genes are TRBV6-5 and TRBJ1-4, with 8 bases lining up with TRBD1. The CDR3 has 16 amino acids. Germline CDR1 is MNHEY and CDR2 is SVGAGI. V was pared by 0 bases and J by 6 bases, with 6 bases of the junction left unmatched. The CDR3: CASSYSRRQGYEKLFF. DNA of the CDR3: TGTGCCAGCAGTTACTCGAGGCGACAGGGGTATGAAAAACTGTTTTTT.

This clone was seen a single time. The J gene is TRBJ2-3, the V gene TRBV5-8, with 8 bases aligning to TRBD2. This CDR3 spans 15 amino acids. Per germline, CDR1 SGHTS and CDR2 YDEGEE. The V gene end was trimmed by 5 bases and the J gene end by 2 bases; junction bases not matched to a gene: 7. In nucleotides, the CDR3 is TGTGCCAGCAGTTCCAGCGGGAGTCCCACAGATACGCAGTATTTT. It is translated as CASSSSGSPTDTQYF.

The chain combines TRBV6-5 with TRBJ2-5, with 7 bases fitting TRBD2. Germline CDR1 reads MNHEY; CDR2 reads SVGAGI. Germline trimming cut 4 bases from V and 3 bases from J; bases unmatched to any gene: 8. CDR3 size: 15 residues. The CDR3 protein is CASSFLERGKETQYF. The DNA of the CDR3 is TGTGCCAGCAGTTTTCTGGAGCGGGGAAAAGAGACCCAGTACTTC.

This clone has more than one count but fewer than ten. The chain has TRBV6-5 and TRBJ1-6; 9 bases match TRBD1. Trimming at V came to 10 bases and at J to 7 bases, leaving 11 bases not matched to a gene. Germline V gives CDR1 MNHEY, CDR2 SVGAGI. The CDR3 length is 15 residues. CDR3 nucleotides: TGTGCCACGATGAAATCCGGGACAGGGAATTCACCCCTCCACTTT. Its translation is CATMKSGTGNSPLHF.

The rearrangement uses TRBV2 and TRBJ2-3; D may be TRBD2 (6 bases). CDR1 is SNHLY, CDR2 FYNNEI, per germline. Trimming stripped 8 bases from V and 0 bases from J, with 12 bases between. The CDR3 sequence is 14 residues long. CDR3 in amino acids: CASRGLASTDTQYF. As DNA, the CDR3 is TGTGCCAGCCGAGGGCTAGCGAGCACAGATACGCAGTATTTT.

CDR3 region: CASSSRLETQYF. DNA of the CDR3: TGTGCCAGCAGCTCCCGGTTAGAGACCCAGTACTTC. The chain has TRBV7-2 and TRBJ2-5; D gene ambiguous. Trimming shortened V by 4 bases and J by 4 bases, and 7 bases separated the two germline ends. Germline CDR1 and CDR2: SGHTA and FQGNSA. CDR3 length: 12 residues. The variable domain in full, completed from reference TRBV7-2 and TRBJ2-5, reads GAGVSQSPSNKVTEKGKDVELRCDPISGHTALYWYRQSLGQGLEFLIYFQGNSAPDKSGLPSDRFSAERTGGSVSTLTIQRTQQEDSAVYLCASSSRLETQYFGPGTRLLVL.

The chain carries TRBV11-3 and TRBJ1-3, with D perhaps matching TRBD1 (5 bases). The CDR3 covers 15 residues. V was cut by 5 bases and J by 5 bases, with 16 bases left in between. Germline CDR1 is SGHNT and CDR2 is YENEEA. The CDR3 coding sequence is TGTGCCAGCAGCCCCCTTACGACAGCCCGAAACACCATATATTTT. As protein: CASSPLTTARNTIYF.